Following are 2 T cell receptor beta chains from one sample sequenced in a study of cytomegalovirus exposure and HLA in healthy donors. In the PCR, 60 Vbeta and 13 Jbeta primers were used. TCRdb keeps only in-frame clones here, not all; method: immunoSEQ multiplex PCR. The sample holds about 160,000 clones; 85% are singletons and the top ten take more than 2%. Sequencing was performed on PBMCs. Receptor source: a man between 18 and 29 years old in good health and CMV-seropositive.

Concerning this clone itself: Distinct nucleotide sequences in the sample also encode this CDR3. The chain links TRBV7-3 to TRBJ1-1, with a possible D match to TRBD1 (6 bases). The CDR3 extends over 13 amino acids. Between the trimmed V and J ends, which lost 5 bases and 5 bases, there was a span of 12 bases. Germline lookup yields CDR1 SGHTA and CDR2 FQGTGA. The chain's CDR3 is CASSQQGGTEAFF. Here the CDR3 DNA reads TGTGCCAGCAGCCAACAGGGCGGGACTGAAGCTTTCTTT.

The chain couples TRBV15 to TRBJ2-5; 12 nucleotides agree with TRBD2. Looked up from germline, CDR1 is LNHNV and CDR2 is YYDKDF (reference sequence). V lost 3 bases, J lost 4 bases, and 3 bases stayed unmatched. The CDR3 has 15 amino acids. The CDR3 nucleotides are TGTGCCACCAGCAGTCTGACTAGCGGGGGAGAGACCCAGTACTTC. This gives the protein CATSSLTSGGETQYF. Drawing the rest from reference TRBV15 and TRBJ2-5, the complete variable domain is DAMVIQNPRYQVTQFGKPVTLSCSQTLNHNVMYWYQQKSSQAPKLLFHYYDKDFNNEADTPDNFQSRRPNTSFCFLDIRSPGLGDTAMYLCATSSLTSGGETQYFGPGTRLLVL.